The 23 T cell receptor beta chains below come from one sample, sequenced in a study of shared clonotypes between healthy human individuals. Sequenced by immunoSEQ multiplex PCR; TCRdb stores in-frame clones only, minus some. The table lists 1,500,000 or so clones, approximately 98.5% of them singletons. Sequencing used naive CD4+ T cells sorted from blood. Subset indicated: CD45RA+ positively selected. All receptors derive from a man under 40 in good health.

This rearrangement joins TRBV28 to TRBJ2-1; D unclear. With 10 bases removed from V and 14 bases from J, the gap between germline ends came to 15 bases. The CDR3 has 10 amino acids. Germline CDR1 reads MDHEN; CDR2 reads SYDVKM. The CDR3 loop reads CATGTTIEFF. CDR3 DNA sequence: TGTGCCACCGGCACGACCATAGAGTTCTTC.

The gene calls are TRBV7-8 and TRBJ2-7; 10 bases fit TRBD1. The CDR3 runs 16 residues. V was pared by 4 bases and J by 5 bases, with 11 bases of the junction left unmatched. Germline V CDR1 and CDR2: SGHVS, FQNEAQ. The chain's CDR3 is CASSSYGGTGVNEQYF. The CDR3 DNA is TGTGCCAGCAGCTCCTACGGCGGGACAGGGGTTAACGAGCAGTACTTC.

The rearrangement uses TRBV14 and TRBJ1-1, with D maybe TRBD1 (5 bases). The V gene lost 1 base and the J gene lost 5 bases, with 14 bases spanning the gap. The CDR3 is 15 amino acids. Per the germline V gene, CDR1 is SGHDN and CDR2 is FVKESK. The CDR3 sequence: CASSQVRGAGTEAFF. CDR3 coding DNA: TGTGCCAGCAGCCAAGTAAGGGGCGCAGGTACTGAAGCTTTCTTT. Using reference TRBV14 and TRBJ1-1 for the parts outside the CDR3, the full variable domain is EAGVTQFPSHSVIEKGQTVTLRCDPISGHDNLYWYRRVMGKEIKFLLHFVKESKQDESGMPNNRFLAERTGGTYSTLKVQPAELEDSGVYFCASSQVRGAGTEAFFGQGTRLTVV.

The V call is TRBV9, the J call TRBJ1-2, with TRBD1 identical over 7 bases. The CDR3 totals 16 residues. Germline assignment: CDR1 SGDLS and CDR2 YYNGEE. V gave up 4 bases and J gave up 4 bases; unmatched junction bases: 13. CDR3 sequence (DNA): TGTGCCAGCAGCCCGGGGAAGCGGACAGGTTCCTATGGCTACACCTTC. This gives the protein CASSPGKRTGSYGYTF.

The J gene is TRBJ2-1, the V gene TRBV12-5, with D unresolved. The germline gives CDR1 LGHNT, CDR2 FRNRAP. The CDR3 totals 16 residues. The ends were cut back, 3 bases at V and 0 bases at J, with 12 bases in the middle. The CDR3 reads CASGFPVGGSYNEQFF. Here the CDR3 DNA reads TGTGCTAGTGGTTTCCCCGTTGGCGGCTCCTACAATGAGCAGTTCTTC.

This chain links TRBV7-9 with TRBJ2-1; tentative D call: TRBD1 (6 bases). V lost 5 bases, J lost 4 bases, and 12 bases lay in between. The CDR3 is 14 residues long. The germline V gene encodes CDR1 SEHNR and CDR2 FQNEAQ (reference sequence). DNA for the CDR3: TGTGCCAGCAGCGCCGGGACAAGATACAATGAGCAGTTCTTC. Translating gives CASSAGTRYNEQFF.

The rearrangement uses TRBV14 and TRBJ2-3; 8 bases are a match to TRBD2. CDR3 length: 15 residues. V lost 5 bases, J lost 2 bases, and 6 bases stayed unmatched. Germline V gives CDR1 SGHDN, CDR2 FVKESK. CDR3 coding DNA: TGTGCCAGCAGCACACTAGCGGCAAACACAGATACGCAGTATTTT. Its translation: CASSTLAANTDTQYF.

The V call is TRBV2, the J call TRBJ2-3, with D unclear. The CDR3 covers 13 residues. Germline loops: CDR1 SNHLY, CDR2 FYNNEI. Trimming stripped 7 bases from V and 0 bases from J, with 8 bases between. The CDR3 spells CASKTTSTDTQYF. DNA for the CDR3: TGTGCCAGCAAGACAACTAGCACAGATACGCAGTATTTT.

The rearrangement joins TRBV5-1 to TRBJ1-2; 7 bases map to TRBD1. The V gene's germline CDR1 is SGHRS and CDR2 YFSETQ. CDR3 length equals 14 residues. V lost 3 bases, J lost 8 bases, and 10 bases stayed unmatched. The CDR3 nucleotides are TGCGCCAGCAGCTACATACAGGGGTCTAAAGGCTACACCTTC. As protein: CASSYIQGSKGYTF.

The chain recombines TRBV10-3 with TRBJ2-5, with 9 bases identical to TRBD1. This CDR3 is built from 16 residues. In germline, CDR1 is ENHRY, CDR2 SYGVKD. The V gene end was trimmed by 8 bases and the J gene end by 1 base; junction bases not matched to a gene: 11. The DNA for the CDR3 is TGTGCCATCCGTGGGGGAGGACAGGGGATCCAAGAGACCCAGTACTTC. Translated: CAIRGGGQGIQETQYF.

The CDR3 DNA reads TGTGCCAGCAGCCATTTTGGTAGGGTCGACTACGAGCAGTACTTC. Encoded protein: CASSHFGRVDYEQYF. The V gene is TRBV7-2, the J gene TRBJ2-7, with D uncertain. The CDR3 extends over 15 amino acids. V was shortened by 5 bases and J by 3 bases, with 17 bases between the two germline ends. The V gene's germline CDR1 is SGHTA and CDR2 FQGNSA.

On this clone itself: Mismatch with germline at one junction end may stem from a read error. This rearrangement joins TRBV7-8 to TRBJ2-7, with a tentative D call TRBD2 (5 bases). CDR1 and CDR2 from the germline V gene are SGHVS and FQNEAQ. The CDR3 has 15 residues. The CDR3 DNA is TGTGCCAGCGGCTTAGGATTCAGCGGTCGCTACGAGCAGTACTTC. It translates to CASGLGFSGRYEQYF.

The chain carries TRBV5-1 and TRBJ1-2; tentatively, D is TRBD1 (5 bases). CDR1 SGHRS and CDR2 YFSETQ come from the germline V gene. The CDR3 sequence is 16 residues long. V shed 2 bases and J shed 1 base, with 15 bases lying between them. The CDR3 DNA sequence: TGCGCCAGCAGCTTCCGGGACGGTAACTTTAACTATGGCTACACCTTC. Encoded protein: CASSFRDGNFNYGYTF. The full variable domain, in which reference TRBV5-1 and TRBJ1-2 provide the parts outside the CDR3, is KAGVTQTPRYLIKTRGQQVTLSCSPISGHRSVSWYQQTPGQGLQFLFEYFSETQRNKGNFPGRFSGRQFSNSRSEMNVSTLELGDSALYLCASSFRDGNFNYGYTFGSGTRLTVV.

J is TRBJ1-4 and V is TRBV5-1, with 11 bases aligning to TRBD1. Trimming at V came to 4 bases and at J to 7 bases, leaving 9 bases not matched to a gene. The V gene's germline CDR1 is SGHRS and CDR2 YFSETQ. The CDR3 length is 16 residues. CDR3 sequence reads: CASSPTGTGGGEKLFF. The CDR3 DNA reads as TGCGCCAGCAGCCCGACCGGGACAGGGGGTGGTGAAAAACTGTTTTTT.

The CDR3: CASAGEREVSEQYF. The CDR3 DNA reads TGCGCCAGCGCTGGAGAGCGGGAGGTATCCGAGCAGTACTTC. The V call is TRBV5-1, the J call TRBJ2-7; 9 bases map to TRBD2. Germline V gene lookup returns CDR1 SGHRS and CDR2 YFSETQ. The length of the CDR3 is 14 residues. V trimming: 7 bases; J trimming: 6 bases; junction bases outside the gene matches: 11.

J is TRBJ1-2 and V is TRBV2; perhaps TRBD1 as D (5 bases). V dropped 3 bases and J dropped 5 bases, with 13 bases sitting between them. The CDR3 has 14 amino acids. Germline CDR1 is SNHLY and CDR2 is FYNNEI. The chain's CDR3 is CASSEMRGGYGYTF. As DNA, the CDR3 is TGTGCCAGCAGTGAGATGCGGGGCGGTTATGGCTACACCTTC.

The V gene is TRBV7-8, the J gene TRBJ2-3; D gene unclear. The germline V gene has CDR1 SGHVS and CDR2 FQNEAQ. Trimming pared 3 bases from V and 1 base from J, leaving 2 bases between. The CDR3 runs to 12 residues. The CDR3 DNA follows: TGTGCCAGCAGCTTCGGCACAGATACGCAGTATTTT. Translating it yields CASSFGTDTQYF.

V and J are TRBV19 and TRBJ1-1; perhaps TRBD1 as D (5 bases). The CDR3 has 12 residues. V was cut by 4 bases and J by 4 bases, with 7 bases left in between. Germline CDR1 and CDR2: LNHDA and SQIVND (reference sequence). This chain's CDR3 is CASSRTPTEAFF. The CDR3 nucleotides read TGTGCCAGTAGTAGGACACCCACTGAAGCTTTCTTT.

The rearrangement links TRBV27 to TRBJ2-7; D is unclear. V lost 6 bases and J 4 bases, leaving 13 bases between the germline ends. Germline loops: CDR1 MNHEY, CDR2 SMNVEV (reference sequence). The CDR3 extends over 13 amino acids. CDR3 nucleotides: TGTGCCAGCAGCTCTGGCAGAAGGTACGAGCAGTACTTC. It encodes CASSSGRRYEQYF.

The V and J genes are TRBV28 and TRBJ2-3; D is perhaps TRBD2 (6 bases). Trimming stripped 8 bases from V and 3 bases from J, with 18 bases between. This CDR3 comprises 15 residues. Germline values: CDR1 MDHEN, CDR2 SYDVKM. In DNA, the CDR3 is TGTGCCAGCGTTAGGGCGGGATGGGGAACAGATACGCAGTATTTT. Translated, it gives CASVRAGWGTDTQYF.

This chain connects TRBV5-4 to TRBJ2-5; 8 bases are a match to TRBD1. This CDR3 is 15 amino acids long. V trimming: 4 bases; J trimming: 3 bases; junction bases outside the gene matches: 8. Germline-derived CDR1 and CDR2 are SGHNT and YYREEE (reference sequence). DNA for the CDR3: TGTGCCAGCAGCCCGGGGACAGGAGTGAAAGAGACCCAGTACTTC. It is translated as CASSPGTGVKETQYF.

The V gene is TRBV6-6, the J gene TRBJ2-2; TRBD1 agrees at 11 bases. Per germline, CDR1 MNHNY and CDR2 SVGAGI (reference sequence). Losses at the gene ends were 2 bases for V and 5 bases for J; bases not matched to a gene: 4. CDR3 length: 16 amino acids. DNA for the CDR3: TGTGCCAGCAGTTACGGGACAGGGGGTCTAACCGGGGAGCTGTTTTTT. Protein product: CASSYGTGGLTGELFF.

The chain has TRBV6-1 and TRBJ1-1, with D perhaps matching TRBD1 (6 bases). Per the germline V gene, CDR1 is MNHNS and CDR2 is SASEGT. CDR3 size: 15 residues. V was clipped by 2 bases and J by 8 bases, with 18 bases between them. CDR3 residues: CASSERSYRAREAFF. The CDR3, as DNA: TGTGCCAGCAGTGAAAGATCGTACAGGGCGAGAGAAGCTTTCTTT.